A selection of T cell receptor beta chains follows, all from one sample in a study of T cells after yellow fever vaccination. TCRdb processed the 5' RACE reads anew with MiXCR; each CDR3 protein has one entry. The sample has 450,000 to 650,000 distinct CDR3 sequences, roughly 14% seen once. The source material was PBMCs, sampled on the day of the yellow fever booster vaccination. The receptor source for this set is a man aged 25-45 years who received the YFV17D yellow fever vaccine. CDR3s include the opening cysteine and the closing phenylalanine or tryptophan. The D gene is left open where the match is weak. A row's size may be missing; if present it is once, few, many or a size class.

v_call	d_call	j_call	clone_size	cdr3_nt	cdr3_aa
TRBV5-1	TRBD2	TRBJ2-1	few	TGCGCCAGCAGCTTGGAAGTTAGCGGGAGCCGCAATGAGCAGTTCTTC	CASSLEVSGSRNEQFF
TRBV20-1	TRBD1	TRBJ2-2	.	TGCAGTGCTACGGGACAGCCCAACACCGGGGAGCTGTTTTTT	CSATGQPNTGELFF
TRBV5-1	.	TRBJ2-1	.	TGCGCCAGCAGCTTTATAACCTCGGGATACCTCAATGAGCAGTTCTTC	CASSFITSGYLNEQFF
TRBV20-1	.	TRBJ2-2	.	TGCAGTGCTAGAGATACCCGGGTAAACACCGGGGAGCTGTTTTTT	CSARDTRVNTGELFF
TRBV5-1	TRBD2	TRBJ2-3	.	TGCGCCAGCAGCTTTTCTAGCGGGAGTCGTGAGAGCACAGATACGCAGTATTTT	CASSFSSGSRESTDTQYF
TRBV6-5	TRBD2	TRBJ2-2	.	TGTGCCAGCAGTTTCGCTAGCGGGAAGGCCGGGGAGCTGTTTTTT	CASSFASGKAGELFF
TRBV29-1	TRBD1	TRBJ2-1	.	TGCAGCGTCGTCACCCGGGACAGGGGTTACAATGAGCAGTTCTTC	CSVVTRDRGYNEQFF
TRBV6-5	.	TRBJ2-3	few	TGTGCCAGCAGTTGGTCGGGGAGCCGATTCACAGATACGCAGTATTTT	CASSWSGSRFTDTQYF
TRBV20-1	.	TRBJ2-7	few	TGCAGTGCTAGGGGTCGTCCGGTCTACGAGCAGTACTTC	CSARGRPVYEQYF
TRBV24-1	TRBD2	TRBJ2-7	.	TGTGCCACCAGTGATCCAACAGCGGGGAGCTCCTACGAGCAGTACTTC	CATSDPTAGSSYEQYF
TRBV11-2	TRBD2	TRBJ2-5	.	TGTGCCAGCAGCTTAGAAGGACTAGCCTTATCTCGGCCGACCCAGTACTTC	CASSLEGLALSRPTQYF
TRBV24-1	.	TRBJ2-5	few	TGTGCCACCAGTGACCCGGGACGGGAAGAGACCCAGTACTTC	CATSDPGREETQYF
TRBV7-8	.	TRBJ2-7	few	TGTGCCAGCAGCTTAGCAAATCGGTACTCCTACGAGCAGTACTTC	CASSLANRYSYEQYF
TRBV30	.	TRBJ1-1	.	TGTGCCTGGAGTGGGAACTTAATGGACACTGAAGCTTTCTTT	CAWSGNLMDTEAFF
TRBV7-2	TRBD2	TRBJ2-3	few	TGTGCCAGCAGCTTAGCGCCTCCCTACACTAGCGGGAGAACAGATACGCAGTATTTT	CASSLAPPYTSGRTDTQYF
TRBV5-8	.	TRBJ1-2	.	TGTGCCAGCAGCTGGGCCTCCCTAAGCAACTATGGCTACACCTTC	CASSWASLSNYGYTF
TRBV4-2	TRBD2	TRBJ2-3	few	TGTGCCAGCAGCGGCATCTCGGCTAGCGGGAGTGGGGCAGATACGCAGTATTTT	CASSGISASGSGADTQYF
TRBV27	TRBD2	TRBJ2-1	few	TGTGCCAGCAGCCCAGGTCGGCTAGCGGACGACAATGAGCAGTTCTTC	CASSPGRLADDNEQFF
TRBV15	.	TRBJ2-3	.	TGTGCCACCAGCAGAGATTTGGTCACAGATACGCAGTATTTT	CATSRDLVTDTQYF
TRBV29-1	TRBD2	TRBJ2-1	.	TGCAGCGTATGGACTAGCGGGCTTGAGCAGTTCTTC	CSVWTSGLEQFF
TRBV10-3	TRBD1	TRBJ2-7	.	TGTGCCATCAGTGAATCCCTCTCCGGGACAGGAAAGTTC	CAISESLSGTGKF
TRBV12-3/TRBV12-4	.	TRBJ1-2	few	TGTGCCAGCAGTTTATACAATGATGGCTACACCTTC	CASSLYNDGYTF
TRBV11-2	.	TRBJ1-1	few	TGTGCCAGCAGCTTATTGCCAGGTGGTGAAGCTTTCTTT	CASSLLPGGEAFF
TRBV24-1	.	TRBJ2-3	.	TGTGCCACCAGTGACAACAAGTTAGAGGATACGCAGTATTTT	CATSDNKLEDTQYF
TRBV6-1	.	TRBJ2-7	.	TGTGCCAGCAGTCCTTCGGTCCAGAGGTACGAGCAGTACTTC	CASSPSVQRYEQYF
TRBV7-9	.	TRBJ2-1	few	TGTGCCAGCAGCCACCTCATCAATGAGCAGTTCTTC	CASSHLINEQFF
TRBV4-2	.	TRBJ2-5	.	TGTGCCAGCAGCCAAGAGAGGGCTCCTGCGGGCACCCAGTACTTC	CASSQERAPAGTQYF
TRBV20-1	.	TRBJ1-1	few	TGCAGTGCTAGAGGGGGCATGCCGAGGCAGTCATCGATGAACACTGAAGCTTTCTTT	CSARGGMPRQSSMNTEAFF
TRBV6-2/TRBV6-3	.	TRBJ2-1	few	TGTGCCAGCAGTTACTCGGCTCTTACCTACAATGAGCAGTTCTTC	CASSYSALTYNEQFF
TRBV5-6	.	TRBJ1-6	few	TGTGCCAGCAGCTTCCAACAGCTCTCAAGTTCACCCCTCCACTTT	CASSFQQLSSSPLHF
TRBV29-1	.	TRBJ1-5	.	TGCAGCGTTTCAGATAGCAATCAGCCCCAGCATTTT	CSVSDSNQPQHF
TRBV14	TRBD1	TRBJ2-3	.	TGTGCCAGCAACCGACAGGGGACAGATACGCAGTATTTT	CASNRQGTDTQYF
TRBV9	.	TRBJ2-3	.	TGTGCCAGCAGCGTAGAACTGGAGTTAAGCACAGATACGCAGTATTTT	CASSVELELSTDTQYF
TRBV6-4	.	TRBJ2-1	.	TGTGCCAGCAAAGAGGATAGCTCCTACAATGAGCAGTTCTTC	CASKEDSSYNEQFF
TRBV5-1	TRBD2	TRBJ2-7	few	TGCGCCAGCAGTCGCGGGGGGACCTCCTACGAGCAGTACTTC	CASSRGGTSYEQYF
TRBV12-3/TRBV12-4	TRBD2	TRBJ2-2	.	TGTGCCAGCAGGGGCGGGAGCTTTCGCACCGGGGAGCTGTTTTTT	CASRGGSFRTGELFF
TRBV3-1	.	TRBJ2-2	few	TGTGCCAGCAGCCAAGCCGGAAGAGGGGAGCTGTTTTTT	CASSQAGRGELFF
TRBV18	.	TRBJ1-1	.	TGTGCCAGCTCACCCGTCTTAGGGACAGAAGCTTTCTTT	CASSPVLGTEAFF
TRBV15	.	TRBJ1-5	few	TGTGCCACCCCTGGACGGTCATGTCAGCCCCAGCATTTT	CATPGRSCQPQHF
TRBV10-3	TRBD1	TRBJ1-1	few	TGTGCCATCAGTGAGCCCGTGACAGGGGGCTACACTGAAGCTTTCTTT	CAISEPVTGGYTEAFF
TRBV20-1	TRBD2	TRBJ2-3	few	TGCAGTGCTAATCAGCGGGAGGGGAGCACAGATACGCAGTATTTT	CSANQREGSTDTQYF